Following are 13 T cell receptor beta chains from one sample sequenced in a study of T cells in Graves' hyperthyroidism and ophthalmopathy. Amplification of TCR beta CDR3 regions used RNA as the template. First-round RT-PCR with HTBI primers amplified the TCR CDR3 region. TCRdb recomputed calls from the multiplex PCR reads with MiXCR, one row per CDR3 protein. This table holds a few hundred thousand distinct CDR3 sequences, more than 45% found once. Sequences were obtained from peripheral blood or thyroid tissue (not recorded which). All receptors derive from a woman between 18 and 30 years old with Graves' hyperthyroidism.

This clonotype occurred once. The chain joins TRBV19 to TRBJ2-1; D unresolved. Germline V gene data show CDR1 as LNHDA and CDR2 as SQIVND (reference sequence). Trimming shortened V by 3 bases and J by 1 base, and 13 bases separated the two germline ends. There are 16 residues in the CDR3. In DNA, the CDR3 is TGTGCCAGTAGTATTTTCTTGCTAGGATCCTACAATGAGCAGTTCTTC. This sequence encodes CASSIFLLGSYNEQFF. Variable domain in full (rest from reference TRBV19 and TRBJ2-1): DGGITQSPKYLFRKEGQNVTLSCEQNLNHDAMYWYRQDPGQGLRLIYYSQIVNDFQKGDIAEGYSVSREKKESFPLTVTSAQKNPTAFYLCASSIFLLGSYNEQFFGPGTRLTVL.

This clonotype appeared many times. The rearrangement uses TRBV20-1 and TRBJ1-4; D not certain. Germline V gene lookup returns CDR1 DFQATT and CDR2 SNEGSKA (reference sequence). This CDR3 spans 14 amino acids. V was shortened by 4 bases and J by 4 bases, with 13 bases between the two germline ends. DNA for the CDR3: TGCAGTGCTACCCGACCCTCGGATAATGAAAAACTGTTTTTT. Translating it yields CSATRPSDNEKLFF.

The chain couples TRBV2 to TRBJ1-6, with D uncertain. CDR1 is SNHLY, CDR2 FYNNEI, per germline. This CDR3 spans 16 amino acids. V was clipped by 5 bases and J by 3 bases, with 14 bases between them. CDR3 residues: CASSPQSAVYNSPLHF. As DNA, the CDR3 is TGTGCCAGCAGTCCCCAGTCGGCAGTCTATAATTCACCCCTCCACTTT.

The rearrangement uses TRBV5-1 and TRBJ1-4, with D tentatively TRBD1 (5 bases). The CDR3 totals 14 residues. V gave up 2 bases and J gave up 4 bases, with 9 bases separating them. CDR1 and CDR2 (germline): SGHRS, YFSETQ. CDR3 residues: CASSFGTLNEKLFF. CDR3 in DNA: TGCGCCAGCAGCTTCGGGACCCTTAATGAAAAACTGTTTTTT.

The V and J genes are TRBV7-9 and TRBJ2-7, with 11 bases matching TRBD2. V dropped 5 bases and J dropped 6; count of bases not matched to a gene: 12. Germline V CDR1 and CDR2: SEHNR, FQNEAQ (reference sequence). The CDR3 length is 16 residues. The CDR3 DNA is TGTGCCAGCAGCCCCCGAACTAGCGGGAGATTGAGCGAGCAGTACTTC. This gives the protein CASSPRTSGRLSEQYF.

This chain uses TRBV7-9 with TRBJ2-3, with a possible D match to TRBD2 (5 bases). The V gene's germline CDR1 is SEHNR and CDR2 FQNEAQ (reference sequence). The CDR3 is 12 amino acids. V lost 8 bases, J lost 5 bases, and 11 bases lay in between. Here the CDR3 reads CASGARGDTQYF. As DNA, the CDR3 is TGTGCCAGCGGCGCCCGGGGAGATACGCAGTATTTT.

The genes are TRBV24-1 and TRBJ2-3; 10 positions match TRBD2. CDR1 is KGHDR and CDR2 is SFDVKD in the germline V gene. J gave up 5 bases and V 0 bases, and 7 bases lay outside the gene matches. The CDR3 contains 17 residues. The CDR3 DNA follows: TGTGCCACCAGTGATTTGCTAGCGGGAGAGGGAGGAGATACGCAGTATTTT. It translates to CATSDLLAGEGGDTQYF.

This clonotype was seen repeatedly, ten times or more. The V gene is TRBV5-1, the J gene TRBJ2-7; the match to TRBD1 covers 8 bases. The CDR3 is made up of 15 amino acids. After removal of 4 bases from V and 3 bases from J, the junction contained 9 bases not matched to a gene. Per the germline V gene, CDR1 is SGHRS and CDR2 is YFSETQ. The CDR3 reads CASSPRTGTYYEQYF. The DNA of the CDR3 is TGCGCCAGCAGCCCTCGGACAGGGACATACTACGAGCAGTACTTC.

This rearrangement joins TRBV2 to TRBJ1-1; possible D gene TRBD1, 6 bases. The CDR3 is 11 amino acids. The V and J ends lost 6 bases and 5 bases respectively, with 7 bases between them. Germline CDR1 SNHLY, CDR2 FYNNEI. CDR3 sequence: CASRDSTEAFF. CDR3 coding DNA: TGTGCCAGCAGGGACAGTACTGAAGCTTTCTTT.

A word on this clonotype: An end of the junction differs from the germline gene, which may be a read error. The chain uses TRBV7-8 and TRBJ2-7; 7 bases match TRBD2. This CDR3 comprises 15 residues. Looked up from germline, CDR1 is SGHVS and CDR2 is FQNEAQ. The chain's CDR3 is CTSSLGRERGNEQYF. The CDR3 DNA is TGTACCAGCAGCTTAGGGCGGGAGCGGGGCAATGAGCAGTACTTC.

This clonotype was observed at least ten times. This chain connects TRBV14 to TRBJ2-7; D may be TRBD2 (5 bases). The CDR3 sequence is 10 residues long. V lost 8 bases and J 4 bases, leaving 6 bases between the germline ends. CDR1 is SGHDN and CDR2 is FVKESK in the germline V gene. The CDR3 reads CASCGYEQYF. The CDR3 bases are TGTGCCAGCTGCGGGTACGAGCAGTACTTC.

The chain carries TRBV19 and TRBJ2-2; 9 bases fit TRBD2. The length of the CDR3 is 16 residues. The germline CDR1 and CDR2 sequences are LNHDA and SQIVND (reference sequence). Germline trimming cut 7 bases from V and 0 bases from J; bases unmatched to any gene: 6. CDR3 DNA sequence: TGTGCCAGTAATGCGGGAGGGTTGGCGAACACCGGGGAGCTGTTTTTT. Its translation is CASNAGGLANTGELFF.

This clonotype was observed a handful of times. The rearrangement joins TRBV2 to TRBJ2-2, with TRBD2 matching 13 bases. Trimming removed 6 bases from V and 4 bases from J; junction bases left unmatched: 2. The length of the CDR3 is 15 residues. Germline loops: CDR1 SNHLY, CDR2 FYNNEI. The CDR3, as DNA: TGTGCCAGCAGAGGACTAGCGGGAGCCACCGGGGAGCTGTTTTTT. Protein product: CASRGLAGATGELFF.